This T cell receptor beta chain was captured by sequencing in a study of blood T cells in healthy people across ages. Germline V gene sequence: CDR1 SGHAT, CDR2 FQNNGV. This CDR3 is 13 amino acids long. Study outcomes and limitations: The authors considered diversity estimates from one million T cells to be underestimates.

Combining a sample-barcoded 5' primer with a J-beta primer mix, a second PCR ran for roughly 6 to 11 cycles. Each single sample gave us at least 2.5 million CDR3-containing paired-end reads. TCRdb processed the 5' RACE reads anew with MiXCR; each CDR3 protein has one entry. The data show some 1 million distinct CDR3 sequences, around 45% seen once. Only one count was recorded for this clonotype. Antigen specificity is unknown. The rearrangement uses TRBV11-2 and TRBJ2-4, with 7 bases aligning to TRBD1. The DNA end lines up better with TRBJ2-7; the J call may be wrong. This sequence originates from a woman aged 55-75 years in good health. What was sequenced was blood. The CDR3 region is CAISGQSYYEQYF. The CDR3 DNA reads TGTGCCATCTCGGGACAGTCTTACTACGAGCAGTACTTC.